Detailed here is one T cell receptor (beta chain). Its specificity is not known. Its ends do not fully match the called genes, so a read error is possible. CDR1 is MGHDK, CDR2 SYGVNS, per germline. The CDR3 has 11 residues. The record originates from a study of blood T cells in healthy people across ages. Study-level points and caveats: CMV infection status of these donors was not known.

Together with a sample-barcoded 5' primer, a J-beta primer mix was included in a second PCR lasting about 7 to 11 cycles. TCRdb re-called the 5' RACE reads through MiXCR, storing one row per CDR3 protein. The sample includes roughly 2 million distinct CDR3 sequences, roughly 52% of them seen just once. The extraction recovered at least 5.5 micrograms of total RNA per sample. The sample comprised blood. This sequence was found in a woman in her 40s in good health. The chain is built from TRBV25-1 and TRBJ2-3; possible D gene TRBD2, 5 bases. The CDR3 spells CTSASASTQYF. DNA for the CDR3: TGTACCAGCGCCTCAGCTAGCACGCAGTATTTT.